The next 14 T cell receptor beta chains were all read from a single sample in a study of OX40 agonist ivuxolimab in advanced cancers. TCRdb's table, derived via immunoSEQ multiplex PCR, lists solely in-frame clones and lacks some. The sample records about 14,000 clones, about 75% being singletons. Sequences were derived from CD4+ or CD8+ T cells sorted from blood, sampled in a trial of the OX40 agonist ivuxolimab. These receptors were collected from an adult with an advanced solid tumor such as melanoma, head and neck, liver or kidney cancer.

J is TRBJ1-4 and V is TRBV5-1; D is unresolved. In germline, CDR1 is SGHRS, CDR2 YFSETQ. The CDR3 is 17 amino acids. Trimming pared 0 bases from V and 0 bases from J, leaving 12 bases between. The CDR3 nucleotides are TGCGCCAGCAGCTTGGGTCCCCAGTTTGCAACTAATGAAAAACTGTTTTTT. It translates to CASSLGPQFATNEKLFF. The whole variable domain, filled in from reference TRBV5-1 and TRBJ1-4, reads KAGVTQTPRYLIKTRGQQVTLSCSPISGHRSVSWYQQTPGQGLQFLFEYFSETQRNKGNFPGRFSGRQFSNSRSEMNVSTLELGDSALYLCASSLGPQFATNEKLFFGSGTQLSVL.

This chain joins TRBV19 and TRBJ2-7, with D perhaps TRBD1 (6 bases). The CDR3 consists of 17 residues. Germline CDR1 reads LNHDA; CDR2 reads SQIVND (reference sequence). V was shortened by 5 bases and J by 6 bases, with 26 bases between the two germline ends. The DNA of the CDR3 is TGTGCCAGTAGTCAGGGGACGGCCAGTAACCTACTACGCGAGCAGTACTTC. This gives the protein CASSQGTASNLLREQYF. Full variable domain (missing parts from reference TRBV19 and TRBJ2-7): DGGITQSPKYLFRKEGQNVTLSCEQNLNHDAMYWYRQDPGQGLRLIYYSQIVNDFQKGDIAEGYSVSREKKESFPLTVTSAQKNPTAFYLCASSQGTASNLLREQYFGPGTRLTVT.

This clone was counted once. This chain uses TRBV28 with TRBJ2-7, with no clear D. Germline loops: CDR1 MDHEN, CDR2 SYDVKM. Trimming stripped 3 bases from V and 2 bases from J, with 8 bases between. The CDR3 contains 13 residues. For the CDR3, the DNA is TGTGCCAGCAGTTTTGTCTCAACCTACGAGCAGTACTTC. Its translation is CASSFVSTYEQYF.

The chain recombines TRBV27 with TRBJ2-7; TRBD2 matches 11 bases. This CDR3 is 15 amino acids long. The V and J ends lost 3 bases and 4 bases, in that order; junction bases with no gene match: 5. Germline V gives CDR1 MNHEY, CDR2 SMNVEV (reference sequence). CDR3 DNA: TGTGCCAGCAGTTTCACTAGCGGGGGCGTTTACGAGCAGTACTTC. Amino acids: CASSFTSGGVYEQYF.

This clone was recorded a few times. The chain couples TRBV6-5 to TRBJ1-4; TRBD1 matches 7 bases. V was pared by 6 bases and J by 2 bases, with 6 bases of the junction left unmatched. Germline V gene sequence: CDR1 MNHEY, CDR2 SVGAGI. The CDR3 has 15 amino acids. CDR3 sequence (DNA): TGTGCCAGCAGAACCGGGACAGCCACTAATGAAAAACTGTTTTTT. It is translated as CASRTGTATNEKLFF.

The chain couples TRBV13 to TRBJ2-3, with 10 bases matching TRBD2. The CDR3 extends over 13 amino acids. V trimming: 5 bases; J trimming: 11 bases; junction bases outside the gene matches: 7. Germline assignment: CDR1 PRHDT and CDR2 FYEKMQ (reference sequence). The CDR3 region is CASSGTSSGGQYF. CDR3 DNA sequence: TGTGCCAGCAGCGGAACTTCTAGCGGGGGGCAGTATTTT. Using reference TRBV13 and TRBJ2-3 for the parts outside the CDR3, the full variable domain is AAGVIQSPRHLIKEKRETATLKCYPIPRHDTVYWYQQGPGQDPQFLISFYEKMQSDKGSIPDRFSAQQFSDYHSELNMSSLELGDSALYFCASSGTSSGGQYFGPGTRLTVL.

This chain connects TRBV9 to TRBJ1-2; no reliable D call. V lost 3 bases, J lost 8 bases, and 8 bases lay in between. The CDR3 length is 11 residues. Germline V gene data show CDR1 as SGDLS and CDR2 as YYNGEE. Written as DNA, the CDR3 is TGTGCCAGCAGCGCCGTCTACGGCTACACCTTC. It yields the protein CASSAVYGYTF.

The rearrangement joins TRBV28 to TRBJ1-5; perhaps TRBD1 as D (5 bases). CDR3 size: 16 residues. V lost 6 bases and J 3 bases, leaving 18 bases between the germline ends. CDR1 is MDHEN and CDR2 is SYDVKM in the germline V gene. CDR3 amino acids: CASRKGPFDPNQPQHF. The CDR3 coding sequence is TGTGCCAGCAGGAAGGGACCCTTCGATCCCAATCAGCCCCAGCATTTT.

The chain employs TRBV18 and TRBJ1-2, with a possible D match to TRBD1 (5 bases). Germline V gene lookup returns CDR1 KGHSH and CDR2 LQKENI. The CDR3 sequence is 12 residues long. V was clipped by 0 bases and J by 7 bases, with 6 bases between them. The CDR3 DNA is TGTGCCAGCTCACCACCCGGGGCTGGCTACACCTTC. Protein product: CASSPPGAGYTF.

This clone was found a few times. The chain joins TRBV15 to TRBJ2-1; D not resolved. The CDR3 sequence is 14 residues long. The V end lost 5 bases, the J end lost 8 bases, and 16 bases lay between the germline ends. The germline V gene has CDR1 LNHNV and CDR2 YYDKDF (reference sequence). CDR3 DNA: TGTGCCACCAGCGCCGGACCGCGCCGGGATGAGCAGTTCTTC. Translating gives CATSAGPRRDEQFF.

The V call is TRBV11-2, the J call TRBJ1-4, with 7 nucleotides matching TRBD1. J lost 5 bases, V lost 5 bases, and 5 bases had no gene match. Germline assignment: CDR1 SGHAT and CDR2 FQNNGV. CDR3 length: 14 amino acids. The CDR3 protein is CASSGDRTNEKLFF. The CDR3 coding sequence is TGTGCCAGCAGCGGGGACAGAACGAATGAAAAACTGTTTTTT.

The genes are TRBV4-3 and TRBJ2-5; TRBD2 aligns across 8 bases. The CDR3 spans 16 residues. CDR1 is LGHNA and CDR2 is YSLEER in the germline V gene. After removal of 3 bases from V and 2 bases from J, the junction contained 8 bases not matched to a gene. CDR3 DNA sequence: TGCGCCAGCAGCCAGGCGGAGCGGGGGATTCAAGAGACCCAGTACTTC. Translated: CASSQAERGIQETQYF.

The rearrangement joins TRBV29-1 to TRBJ2-2; D is unresolved. Germline-derived CDR1 and CDR2 are SQVTM and ANQGSEA. With 1 base removed from V and 5 bases from J, the gap between germline ends came to 2 bases. CDR3 size: 11 residues. Here the CDR3 reads CSVEGTGELFF. The CDR3 region has the DNA TGCAGCGTTGAAGGGACCGGGGAGCTGTTTTTT.

J is TRBJ2-1 and V is TRBV7-8; D perhaps matches TRBD1 (5 bases). CDR3 length equals 15 residues. CDR1 and CDR2 from the germline V gene are SGHVS and FQNEAQ. V was clipped by 5 bases and J by 1 base, with 12 bases between them. The CDR3 is CASSTRVSSYNEQFF. The CDR3, as DNA: TGTGCCAGCAGCACCAGGGTATCATCCTACAATGAGCAGTTCTTC.